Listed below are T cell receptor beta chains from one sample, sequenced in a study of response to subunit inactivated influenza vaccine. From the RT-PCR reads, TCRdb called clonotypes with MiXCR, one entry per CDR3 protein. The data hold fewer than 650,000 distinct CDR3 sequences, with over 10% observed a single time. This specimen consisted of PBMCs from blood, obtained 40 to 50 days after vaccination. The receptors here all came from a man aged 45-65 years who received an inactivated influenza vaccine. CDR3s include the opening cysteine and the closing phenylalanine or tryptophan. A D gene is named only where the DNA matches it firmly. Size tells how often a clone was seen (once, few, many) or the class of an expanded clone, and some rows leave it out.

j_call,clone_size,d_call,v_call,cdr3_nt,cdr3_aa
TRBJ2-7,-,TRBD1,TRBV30,TGTGCCTGGAGTAGACAGGGGGCCCTCGAGCAGTACTTC,CAWSRQGALEQYF
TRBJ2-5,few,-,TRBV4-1,TGCGCCAGCAGCCAAGAGGTGACTCCCAAGGGTGAGACCCAGTACTTC,CASSQEVTPKGETQYF
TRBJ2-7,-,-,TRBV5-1,TGCGCCAGCAGCTTGGTTGTGGGGCCGACCTACGAGCAGTACTTC,CASSLVVGPTYEQYF
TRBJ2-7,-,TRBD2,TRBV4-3,TGCGCCAGCAGCCCCGGGAGTAGCGGGAACCCCTACGAGCAGTACTTC,CASSPGSSGNPYEQYF
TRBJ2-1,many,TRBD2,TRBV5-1,TGCGCCAGCAGCTTGGTGGGCGGGAGCACCTACAATGAGCAGTTCTTC,CASSLVGGSTYNEQFF
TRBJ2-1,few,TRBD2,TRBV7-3,TGTGCCAGCAGCTTAACGACTAGCGGGATAGGCGATGAGCAGTTCTTC,CASSLTTSGIGDEQFF
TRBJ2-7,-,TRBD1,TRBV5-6,TGTGCCAGCAGCCCCCAGGGGGCCCTCTACGAGCAGTACTTC,CASSPQGALYEQYF
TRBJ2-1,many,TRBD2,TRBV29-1,TGCAGCGTTGAAGATCGGCTAGCGGGAGTAGGTGAGCAGTTCTTC,CSVEDRLAGVGEQFF
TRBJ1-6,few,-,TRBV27,TGTGCCAGCAGAAGCAGTACGGGGGCTTTAGGAGCACCCCTCCACTTT,CASRSSTGALGAPLHF
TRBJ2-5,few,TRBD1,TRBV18,TGTGCCAGCTCACCGTATGGTCCGGACAGGGGATTCCAAGAGACCCAGTACTTC,CASSPYGPDRGFQETQYF
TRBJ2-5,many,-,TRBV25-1,TGTGCCAGCAGCACCTCGTTGACGGACCAAGAGACCCAGTACTTC,CASSTSLTDQETQYF
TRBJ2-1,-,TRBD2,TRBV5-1,TGCGCCAGCAGCCAACTAGCGAGTGATATGAATGAGCAGTTCTTC,CASSQLASDMNEQFF
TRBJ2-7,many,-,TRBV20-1,TGCAGTGCTAGAGGCGGGTGGGAGCAGTACTTC,CSARGGWEQYF
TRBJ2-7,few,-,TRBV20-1,TGCAGTGCTAGAGACTTTCTAGCGGACAGCTACGAGCAGTACTTC,CSARDFLADSYEQYF
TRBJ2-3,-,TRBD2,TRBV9,TGTGCCAGCAGCGGCCCGGGACTAGACCCCACAGATACGCAGTATTTT,CASSGPGLDPTDTQYF
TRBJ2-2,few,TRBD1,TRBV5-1,TGCGCCAGCAGCTCGACAGGGCGCGCGAACACCGGGGAGCTGTTTTTT,CASSSTGRANTGELFF
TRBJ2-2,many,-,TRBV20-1,TGCAGTGCTCGACCACTCGGGCTAGCCGGGGAGCTGTTTTTT,CSARPLGLAGELFF
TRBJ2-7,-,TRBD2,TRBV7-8,TGTGCCAGCAGCTTGCCTAGCGGGAGGAGGTACGAGCAGTACTTC,CASSLPSGRRYEQYF
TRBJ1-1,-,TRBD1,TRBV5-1,TGCGCCGGCAGCGTGGTTGGGACAGGCTCAAACACTGAAGCTTTCTTT,CAGSVVGTGSNTEAFF
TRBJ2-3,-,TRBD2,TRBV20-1,TGCAGTGCAACACTAGCGGGAGCAGATACGCAGTATTTT,CSATLAGADTQYF
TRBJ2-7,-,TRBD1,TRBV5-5,TGTGCCAGCAGCCCGGACAGGAGAAGGGACGAGCAGTACTTC,CASSPDRRRDEQYF
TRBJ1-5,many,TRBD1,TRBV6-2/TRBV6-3,TGTGCCAGCAGGCCAGGGGGTAGCAATCAGCCCCAGCATTTT,CASRPGGSNQPQHF
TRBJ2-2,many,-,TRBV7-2,TGTGCCAGCAGCCCGGGGTTGACACGCACCGGGGAGCTGTTTTTT,CASSPGLTRTGELFF
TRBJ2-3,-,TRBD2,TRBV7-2,TGTGCCAGCAGCTACTTACTAGCGGGGCCAAGAAATACGCAGTATTTT,CASSYLLAGPRNTQYF
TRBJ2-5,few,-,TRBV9,TGTGCCAGCAGCCTCGGGGTATACCAAGAGACCCAGTACTTC,CASSLGVYQETQYF
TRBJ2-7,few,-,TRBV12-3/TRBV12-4,TGTGCCAGCAAGACGAGCTCCTACGAGCAGTACTTC,CASKTSSYEQYF
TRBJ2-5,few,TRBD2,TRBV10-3,TGTGCCATCGGGACTAGCGTAGAGACCCAGTACTTC,CAIGTSVETQYF
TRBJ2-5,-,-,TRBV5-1,TGCGCCAGCAGCTTGCTCGGGCCTCAATACCAAGAGACCCAGTACTTC,CASSLLGPQYQETQYF
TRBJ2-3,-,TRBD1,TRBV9,TGTGCCAGCAGCACACAGGGACAGGCAGATACGCAGTATTTT,CASSTQGQADTQYF
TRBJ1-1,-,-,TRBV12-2,TGTGCAATGAAAGAGTCCGCTCGGATGAACACTGAAGCTTTCTTT,CAMKESARMNTEAFF
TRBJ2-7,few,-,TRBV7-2,TGTGCCAGCAGCTTAGCGGGCAAAGGATACGAGCAGTACTTC,CASSLAGKGYEQYF
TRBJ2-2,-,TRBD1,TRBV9,TGTGCCAGCAGCGCGGACAGGGGAGGTACCGGGGAGCTGTTTTTT,CASSADRGGTGELFF
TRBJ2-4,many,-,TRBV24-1,TGTGCCACCGGTCAGGGGTCCATTCAGTACTTC,CATGQGSIQYF
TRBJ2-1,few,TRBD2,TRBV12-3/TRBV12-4,TGTGCCAGCAGTTTAAGAGCGGGGGGGCCCTACAATGAGCAGTTCTTC,CASSLRAGGPYNEQFF
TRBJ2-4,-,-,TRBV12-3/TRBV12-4,TGTGCCAGCAGTTACACAGGCGATCGAGCCAAAAACATTCAGTACTTC,CASSYTGDRAKNIQYF
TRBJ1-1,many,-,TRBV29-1,TGCAGCGGCAGGGAGTGGGGGAACACTGAAGCTTTCTTT,CSGREWGNTEAFF
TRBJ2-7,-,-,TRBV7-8,TGTGCCAGCAGACCGACAGTTGCGAGCTCCTACGAGCAGTACTTC,CASRPTVASSYEQYF
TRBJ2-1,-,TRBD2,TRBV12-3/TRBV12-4,TGTGCCAGCAGTTTAGCCCCTCGGACTAGTAGCCATGAGCAGTTCTTC,CASSLAPRTSSHEQFF
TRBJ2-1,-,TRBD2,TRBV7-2,TGTGCCAGAAGCTCGATGACTAGCCGGGGCAATGAGCAGTTCTTC,CARSSMTSRGNEQFF
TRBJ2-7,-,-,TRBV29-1,TGCAGCGTTGGTTACAGCTACGAGCAGTACTTC,CSVGYSYEQYF
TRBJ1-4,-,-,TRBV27,TGTGCCAGCAGTTTAAATCTACCTTCGAGGTCTAGGACAACTAATGAAAAACTGTTTTTT,CASSLNLPSRSRTTNEKLFF
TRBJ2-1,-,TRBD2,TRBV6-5,TGTGCCAGCAGTTACTTAGCGGGAGGGCTCCCTCTTGGCAATGAGCAGTTCTTC,CASSYLAGGLPLGNEQFF
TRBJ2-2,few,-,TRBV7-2,TGTGCCAGCAGACCGCAGAACACCGGGGAGCTGTTTTTT,CASRPQNTGELFF
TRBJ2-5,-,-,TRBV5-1,TGCGCCAGCAGCTTGGCCACCCCATCGGAGACCCAGTACTTC,CASSLATPSETQYF
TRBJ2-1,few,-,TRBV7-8,TGTGCCAGCAGCCCGCGCGCTACTAGCTCCTACAATGAGCAGTTCTTC,CASSPRATSSYNEQFF
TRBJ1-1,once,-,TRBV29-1,TGCAGCGTACTACAATGGGACGCAAAAAGGCGTACTGAAGCTTTCTTT,CSVLQWDAKRRTEAFF
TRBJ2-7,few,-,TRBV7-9,TGTGCCAGCAGCTTAGATATAAACGAGCAGTACTTC,CASSLDINEQYF
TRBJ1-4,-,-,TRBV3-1,TGTGCCAGCAGCCAATTTATTGCAACTAATGAAAAACTGTTTTTT,CASSQFIATNEKLFF
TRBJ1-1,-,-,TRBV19,TGTGCCAGTAGTATAGATCCGCGAATGAACGACAGAACGGGGGCTTTCTTT,CASSIDPRMNDRTGAFF